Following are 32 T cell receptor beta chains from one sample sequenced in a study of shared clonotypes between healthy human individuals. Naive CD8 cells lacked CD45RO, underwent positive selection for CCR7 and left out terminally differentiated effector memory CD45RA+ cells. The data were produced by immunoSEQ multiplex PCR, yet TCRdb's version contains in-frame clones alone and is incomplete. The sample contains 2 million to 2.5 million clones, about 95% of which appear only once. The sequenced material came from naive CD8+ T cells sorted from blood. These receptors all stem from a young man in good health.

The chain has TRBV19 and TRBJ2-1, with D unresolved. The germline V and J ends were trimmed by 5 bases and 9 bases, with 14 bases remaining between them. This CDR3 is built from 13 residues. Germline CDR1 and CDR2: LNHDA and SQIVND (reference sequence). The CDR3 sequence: CASSRVAPFEQFF. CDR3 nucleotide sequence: TGTGCCAGTAGTCGGGTAGCCCCATTTGAGCAGTTCTTC.

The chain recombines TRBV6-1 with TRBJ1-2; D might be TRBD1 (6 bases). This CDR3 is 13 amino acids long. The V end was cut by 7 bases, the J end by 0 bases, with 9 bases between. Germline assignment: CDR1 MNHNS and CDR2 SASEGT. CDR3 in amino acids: CASKYRANYGYTF. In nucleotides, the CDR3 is TGTGCCAGCAAGTACAGGGCTAACTATGGCTACACCTTC.

As DNA, the CDR3 is TGTGCCAGCAGCCAAGAATGGCCGGACAGGATTAACTATGGCTACACCTTC. It codes for CASSQEWPDRINYGYTF. The V gene is TRBV14, the J gene TRBJ1-2; 7 bases agree with TRBD1. The germline V gene has CDR1 SGHDN and CDR2 FVKESK. The length of the CDR3 is 17 residues. V was clipped by 0 bases and J by 1 base; unmatched bases: 8.

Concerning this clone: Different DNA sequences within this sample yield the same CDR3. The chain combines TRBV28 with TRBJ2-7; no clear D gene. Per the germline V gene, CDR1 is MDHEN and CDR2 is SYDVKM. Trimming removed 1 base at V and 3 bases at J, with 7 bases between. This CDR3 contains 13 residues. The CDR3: CASSLFKSYEQYF. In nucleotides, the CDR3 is TGTGCCAGCAGTTTATTCAAGAGCTACGAGCAGTACTTC.

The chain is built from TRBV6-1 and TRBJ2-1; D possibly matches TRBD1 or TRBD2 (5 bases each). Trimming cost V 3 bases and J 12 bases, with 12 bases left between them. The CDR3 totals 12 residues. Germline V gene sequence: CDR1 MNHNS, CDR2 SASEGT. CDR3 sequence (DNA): TGTGCCAGCAGTGAGGGACCCGACGGGCAGTTCTTC. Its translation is CASSEGPDGQFF.

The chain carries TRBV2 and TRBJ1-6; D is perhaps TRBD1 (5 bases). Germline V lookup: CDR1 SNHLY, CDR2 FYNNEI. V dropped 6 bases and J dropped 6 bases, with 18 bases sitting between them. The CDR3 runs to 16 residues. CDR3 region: CASRMTARGFNSPLHF. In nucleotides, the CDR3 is TGTGCCAGCAGGATGACAGCTCGGGGCTTTAATTCACCCCTCCACTTT.

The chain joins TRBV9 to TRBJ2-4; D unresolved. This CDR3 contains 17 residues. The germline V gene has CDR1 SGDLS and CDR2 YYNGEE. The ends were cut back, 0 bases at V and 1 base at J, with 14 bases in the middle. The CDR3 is CASSVGLDGEAKNIQYF. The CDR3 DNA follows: TGTGCCAGCAGCGTAGGGTTGGACGGTGAGGCCAAAAACATTCAGTACTTC.

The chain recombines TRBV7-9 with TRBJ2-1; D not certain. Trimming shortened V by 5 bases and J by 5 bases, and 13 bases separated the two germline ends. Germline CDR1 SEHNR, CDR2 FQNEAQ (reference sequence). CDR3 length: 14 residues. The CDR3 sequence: CASSPPLLNNEQFF. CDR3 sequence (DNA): TGTGCCAGCAGCCCCCCTCTGCTGAACAATGAGCAGTTCTTC.

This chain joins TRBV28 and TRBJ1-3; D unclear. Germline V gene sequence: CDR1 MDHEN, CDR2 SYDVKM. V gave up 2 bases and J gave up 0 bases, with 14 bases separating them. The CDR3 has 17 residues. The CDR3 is CASSLAPLGSSGNTIYF. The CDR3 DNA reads TGTGCCAGCAGTTTAGCCCCTTTGGGCTCCTCTGGAAACACCATATATTTT.

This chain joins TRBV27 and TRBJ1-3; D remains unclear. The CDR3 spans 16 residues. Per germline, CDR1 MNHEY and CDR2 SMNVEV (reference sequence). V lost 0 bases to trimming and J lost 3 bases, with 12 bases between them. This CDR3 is CASSLSREGRGNTIYF. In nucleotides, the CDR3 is TGTGCCAGCAGTTTATCACGGGAGGGCCGTGGAAACACCATATATTTT.

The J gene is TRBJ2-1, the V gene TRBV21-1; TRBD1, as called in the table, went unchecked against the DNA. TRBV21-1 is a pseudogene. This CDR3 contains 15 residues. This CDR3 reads CASSFGTGVYNEQFF. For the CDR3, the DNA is TGTGCCAGCAGCTTTGGGACAGGTGTTTACAATGAGCAGTTCTTC.

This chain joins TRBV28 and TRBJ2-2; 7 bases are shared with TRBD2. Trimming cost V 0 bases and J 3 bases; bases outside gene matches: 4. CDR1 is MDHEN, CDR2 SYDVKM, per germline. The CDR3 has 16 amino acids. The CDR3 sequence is CASSLWRGMDTGELFF. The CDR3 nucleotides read TGTGCCAGCAGTTTATGGCGGGGGATGGACACCGGGGAGCTGTTTTTT.

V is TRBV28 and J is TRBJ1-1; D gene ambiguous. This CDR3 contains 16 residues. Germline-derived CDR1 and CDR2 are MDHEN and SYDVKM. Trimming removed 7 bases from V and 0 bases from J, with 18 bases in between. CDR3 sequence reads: CASTLGYSSLNTEAFF. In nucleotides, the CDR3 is TGTGCCAGCACCCTGGGTTACAGCTCTTTGAACACTGAAGCTTTCTTT.

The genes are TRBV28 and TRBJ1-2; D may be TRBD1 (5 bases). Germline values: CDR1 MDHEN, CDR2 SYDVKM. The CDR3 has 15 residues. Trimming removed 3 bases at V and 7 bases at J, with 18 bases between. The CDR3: CASSLGGSIYRGYTF. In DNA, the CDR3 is TGTGCCAGCAGTTTGGGGGGATCTATCTATCGTGGCTACACCTTC.

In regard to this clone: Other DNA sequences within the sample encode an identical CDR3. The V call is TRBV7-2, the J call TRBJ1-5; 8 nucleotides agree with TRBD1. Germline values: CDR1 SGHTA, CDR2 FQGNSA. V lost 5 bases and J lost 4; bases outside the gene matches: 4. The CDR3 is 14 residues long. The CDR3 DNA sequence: TGTGCCAGCAGCCTCGGACAGGGTAATCAGCCCCAGCATTTT. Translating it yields CASSLGQGNQPQHF.

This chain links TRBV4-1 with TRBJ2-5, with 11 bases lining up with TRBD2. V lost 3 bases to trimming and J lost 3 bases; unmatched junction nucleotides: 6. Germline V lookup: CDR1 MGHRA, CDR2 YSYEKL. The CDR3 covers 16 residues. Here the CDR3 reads CASSQGPGLAEETQYF. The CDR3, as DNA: TGCGCCAGCAGCCAGGGTCCGGGACTAGCGGAAGAGACCCAGTACTTC.

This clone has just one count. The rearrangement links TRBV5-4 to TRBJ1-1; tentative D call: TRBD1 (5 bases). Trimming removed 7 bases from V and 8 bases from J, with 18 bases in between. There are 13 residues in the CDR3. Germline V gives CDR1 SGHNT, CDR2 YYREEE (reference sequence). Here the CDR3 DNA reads TGTGCCAGCCCTGGGGGACCGGCCGGGGAAGCTTTCTTT. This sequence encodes CASPGGPAGEAFF. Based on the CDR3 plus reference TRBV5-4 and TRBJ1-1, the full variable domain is ETGVTQSPTHLIKTRGQQVTLRCSSQSGHNTVSWYQQALGQGPQFIFQYYREEENGRGNFPPRFSGLQFPNYSSELNVNALELDDSALYLCASPGGPAGEAFFGQGTRLTVV.

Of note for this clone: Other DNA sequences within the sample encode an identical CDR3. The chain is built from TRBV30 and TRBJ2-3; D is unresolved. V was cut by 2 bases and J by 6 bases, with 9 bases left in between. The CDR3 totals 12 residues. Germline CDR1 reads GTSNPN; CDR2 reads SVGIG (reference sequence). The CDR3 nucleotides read TGTGCCTGGAGTCCCCTGACTGATACGCAGTATTTT. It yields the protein CAWSPLTDTQYF.

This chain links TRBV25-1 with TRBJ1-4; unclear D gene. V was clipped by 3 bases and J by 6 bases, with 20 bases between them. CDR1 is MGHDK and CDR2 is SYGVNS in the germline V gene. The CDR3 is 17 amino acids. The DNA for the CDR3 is TGTGCCAGCAGTGACCTCGCCGCGATGCTCCCTGATGAAAAACTGTTTTTT. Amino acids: CASSDLAAMLPDEKLFF.

CDR3: CASSYGPAVEQYF. The CDR3, as DNA: TGTGCCAGTAGTTACGGACCAGCCGTCGAGCAGTACTTC. The chain is built from TRBV19 and TRBJ2-7; D not resolved. The CDR3 length is 13 residues. Between the trimmed V and J ends, which lost 5 bases and 6 bases, there was a span of 14 bases. In germline, CDR1 is LNHDA, CDR2 SQIVND (reference sequence). The full variable domain, completed using reference TRBV19 and TRBJ2-7, is DGGITQSPKYLFRKEGQNVTLSCEQNLNHDAMYWYRQDPGQGLRLIYYSQIVNDFQKGDIAEGYSVSREKKESFPLTVTSAQKNPTAFYLCASSYGPAVEQYFGPGTRLTVT.

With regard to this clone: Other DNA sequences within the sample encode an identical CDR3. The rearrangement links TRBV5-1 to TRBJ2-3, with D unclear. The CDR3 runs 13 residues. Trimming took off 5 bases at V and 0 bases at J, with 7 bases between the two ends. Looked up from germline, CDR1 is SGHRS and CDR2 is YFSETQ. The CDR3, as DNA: TGCGCCAGCAGAAGTGGCAGCACAGATACGCAGTATTTT. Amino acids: CASRSGSTDTQYF.

CDR3 sequence: CASTTNTGELFF. CDR3 nucleotides: TGTGCCAGCACCACGAACACCGGGGAGCTGTTTTTT. V and J are TRBV9 and TRBJ2-2; D is ambiguous. This CDR3 has 12 amino acids. CDR1 SGDLS and CDR2 YYNGEE come from the germline V gene. With 6 bases removed from V and 0 bases from J, the gap between germline ends came to 3 bases. Full variable domain (missing parts from reference TRBV9 and TRBJ2-2): DSGVTQTPKHLITATGQRVTLRCSPRSGDLSVYWYQQSLDQGLQFLIQYYNGEERAKGNILERFSAQQFPDLHSELNLSSLELGDSALYFCASTTNTGELFFGEGSRLTVL.

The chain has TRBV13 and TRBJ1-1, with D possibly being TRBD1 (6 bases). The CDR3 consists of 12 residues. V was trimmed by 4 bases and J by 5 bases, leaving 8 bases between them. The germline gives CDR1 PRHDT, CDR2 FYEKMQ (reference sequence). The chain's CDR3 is CASSWQGTEAFF. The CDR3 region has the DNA TGTGCCAGCAGCTGGCAGGGGACTGAAGCTTTCTTT.

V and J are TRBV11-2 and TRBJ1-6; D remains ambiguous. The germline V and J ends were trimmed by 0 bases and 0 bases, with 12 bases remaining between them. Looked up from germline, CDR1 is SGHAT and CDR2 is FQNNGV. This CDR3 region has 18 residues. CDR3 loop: CASSLELAQSSYNSPLHF. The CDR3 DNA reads TGTGCCAGCAGCTTAGAACTCGCTCAGTCCTCCTATAATTCACCCCTCCACTTT.

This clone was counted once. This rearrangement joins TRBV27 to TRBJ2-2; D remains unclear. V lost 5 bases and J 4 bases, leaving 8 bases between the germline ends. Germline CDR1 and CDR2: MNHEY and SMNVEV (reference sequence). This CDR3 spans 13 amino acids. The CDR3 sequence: CASSPMGTGELFF. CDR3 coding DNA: TGTGCCAGCAGTCCCATGGGCACCGGGGAGCTGTTTTTT.

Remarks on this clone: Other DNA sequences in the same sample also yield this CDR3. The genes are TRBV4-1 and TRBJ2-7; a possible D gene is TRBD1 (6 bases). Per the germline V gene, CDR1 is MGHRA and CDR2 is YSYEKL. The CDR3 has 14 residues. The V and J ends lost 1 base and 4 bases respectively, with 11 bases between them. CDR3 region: CASSQVTGSYEQYF. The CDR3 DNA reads TGCGCCAGCAGCCAAGTTACAGGGAGTTACGAGCAGTACTTC.

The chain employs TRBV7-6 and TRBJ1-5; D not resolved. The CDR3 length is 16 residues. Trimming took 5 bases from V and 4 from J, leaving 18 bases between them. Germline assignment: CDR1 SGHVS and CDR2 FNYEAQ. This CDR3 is CASSLSGGQSNQPQHF. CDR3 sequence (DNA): TGTGCCAGCAGCCTAAGTGGTGGGCAGTCTAATCAGCCCCAGCATTTT.

CDR3 amino acids: CASRLAGEGETQYF. CDR3 nucleotides: TGTGCCAGCAGGCTAGCGGGAGAAGGAGAGACCCAGTACTTC. The chain carries TRBV28 and TRBJ2-5; 10 bases are shared with TRBD2. The CDR3 totals 14 residues. Trimming took 6 bases from V and 4 from J; bases not matched to a gene: 5. Germline CDR1 reads MDHEN; CDR2 reads SYDVKM.

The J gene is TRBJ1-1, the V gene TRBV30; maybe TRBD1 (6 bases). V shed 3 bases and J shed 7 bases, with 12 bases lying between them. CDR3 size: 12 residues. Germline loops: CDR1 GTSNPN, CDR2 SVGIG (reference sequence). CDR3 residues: CAWRGGLLEAFF. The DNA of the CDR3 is TGTGCCTGGAGAGGGGGTTTACTTGAAGCTTTCTTT.

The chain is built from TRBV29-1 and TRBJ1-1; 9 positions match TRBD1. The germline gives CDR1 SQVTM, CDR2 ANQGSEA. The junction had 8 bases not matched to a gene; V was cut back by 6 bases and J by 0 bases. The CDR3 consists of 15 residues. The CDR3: CSVTGDRAMNTEAFF. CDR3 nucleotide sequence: TGCAGCGTCACTGGGGACAGGGCCATGAACACTGAAGCTTTCTTT.

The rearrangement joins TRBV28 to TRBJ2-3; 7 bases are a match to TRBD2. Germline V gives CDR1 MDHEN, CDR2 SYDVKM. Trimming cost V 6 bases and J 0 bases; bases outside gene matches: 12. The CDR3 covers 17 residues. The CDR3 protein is CASSWGRGDPSTDTQYF. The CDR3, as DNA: TGTGCCAGCAGCTGGGGCCGGGGGGATCCTAGCACAGATACGCAGTATTTT.

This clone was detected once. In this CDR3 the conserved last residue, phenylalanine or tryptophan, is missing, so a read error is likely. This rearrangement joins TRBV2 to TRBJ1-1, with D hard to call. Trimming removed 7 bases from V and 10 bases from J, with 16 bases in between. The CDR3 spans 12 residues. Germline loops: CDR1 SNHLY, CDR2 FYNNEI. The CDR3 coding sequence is TGTGCCAGCATTGCGGAGTCCAATTTAGCTTTCCTT. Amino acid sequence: CASIAESNLAFL.